Shown below are 7 T cell receptor beta chains from a single sample sequenced in a study of circulating and synovial CD4+ cells in juvenile arthritis (dated by TCRdb to 2013 to 2016). The library was produced with the immunoSEQ multiplex PCR assay. TCRdb obtained this table from immuneACCESS and retained in-frame rearrangements with V and J assigned. These tables miss some clones; where compared with another copy, unresolved V genes account for less than half of the shortfall, and the remainder is unexplained. The sample yields 30,000 to 40,000 clones; more than 90% were counted once. The ten biggest clones cover approximately 0.68% of the sample. The sample consisted of CD4+ T cells from blood. These receptors all come from a human donor with juvenile idiopathic arthritis.

The chain couples TRBV25-1 to TRBJ2-7; 10 bases agree with TRBD1. CDR1 and CDR2 (germline): MGHDK, SYGVNS. The J segment lost 3 bases and the V segment lost 8 bases, leaving 10 bases of the junction unmatched. The CDR3 contains 15 residues. For the CDR3, the DNA is TGTGCCAGCTCCCCCAGGACAGGGGGATTCTACGAGCAGTACTTC. Translated: CASSPRTGGFYEQYF.

This clone was observed once. The CDR3 sequence is CASRAIRDAGELFF. In DNA form, the CDR3 reads TGTGCCAGCAGGGCAATTCGGGATGCCGGGGAGCTGTTTTTT. The chain couples TRBV6-1 to TRBJ2-2; possibly TRBD2 for D (5 bases). The V end was cut by 6 bases, the J end by 6 bases, with 14 bases between. Per germline, CDR1 MNHNS and CDR2 SASEGT. There are 14 residues in the CDR3.

The rearrangement joins TRBV2 to TRBJ2-2; 8 nucleotides align to TRBD1. Germline-derived CDR1 and CDR2 are SNHLY and FYNNEI. V lost 5 bases, J lost 3 bases, and 8 bases stayed unmatched. The CDR3 runs to 16 residues. CDR3 protein: CASSRLGQVDTGELFF. DNA of the CDR3: TGTGCCAGCAGTAGACTGGGACAGGTGGACACCGGGGAGCTGTTTTTT.

V usage is TRBV7-2 and J usage is TRBJ2-7; TRBD1 aligns across 7 bases. Per the germline V gene, CDR1 is SGHTA and CDR2 is FQGNSA. With V trimmed by 3 bases and J by 6 bases, 8 bases remained unmatched. This CDR3 comprises 14 residues. CDR3 residues: CASSFGQVPGEQYF. CDR3 bases: TGTGCCAGCAGCTTTGGACAGGTGCCTGGCGAGCAGTACTTC.

V and J are TRBV5-3 and TRBJ1-5, with D possibly being TRBD1 (6 bases). TRBV5-3 is an ORF, with its function uncertain. This CDR3 is 13 amino acids long. The CDR3 coding sequence is TGTGCTCAGTGGGGGCCCCACAATCAGCCCCAGCATTTT. It translates to CAQWGPHNQPQHF.

The V and J genes are TRBV6-5 and TRBJ1-5, with 12 bases fitting TRBD1. This CDR3 is built from 16 residues. With 2 bases clipped from V and 7 bases from J, the junction kept 6 bases outside the gene matches. Germline V gene data show CDR1 as MNHEY and CDR2 as SVGAGI. CDR3 amino acids: CASSYRGTGGGQPQHF. The CDR3 nucleotides read TGTGCCAGCAGTTACCGAGGGACAGGGGGCGGACAGCCCCAGCATTTT.

The genes are TRBV5-1 and TRBJ1-1; 12 nucleotides agree with TRBD1. J gave up 13 bases and V 2 bases, and 18 bases lay outside the gene matches. CDR1 is SGHRS, CDR2 YFSETQ, per germline. The CDR3 runs 17 residues. The CDR3 DNA follows: TGCGCCAGCAGCTTTAGGGACAGGGGGCGTTTTTCTCGTCCCCTTTTCTTT. Its translation: CASSFRDRGRFSRPLFF.